This T cell receptor (beta chain) was retrieved from a study of T cell changes during pregnancy in multiple sclerosis. Profiling relied on immunoSEQ multiplex PCR, and the TCRdb table lists in-frame clones only, not all of them. The table records tens of thousands of clones, approximately 92% of them present only once. The CDR3 contains 16 residues. Trimming pared 3 bases from V and 5 bases from J, leaving 17 bases between. Per germline, CDR1 WSHSY and CDR2 SAAADI. The sample consisted of peripheral blood, taken in the third trimester of pregnancy. This sequence originates from a female donor in good health, enrolled as a control in a pregnancy study. The rearrangement uses TRBV10-2 and TRBJ1-5, with TRBD1 as a possible D gene (5 bases). Written as DNA, the CDR3 is TGCGCCAGCAGTGATGGCGTGGGCTGGGGCGATCAGCCCCAGCATTTT. This codes for CASSDGVGWGDQPQHF.